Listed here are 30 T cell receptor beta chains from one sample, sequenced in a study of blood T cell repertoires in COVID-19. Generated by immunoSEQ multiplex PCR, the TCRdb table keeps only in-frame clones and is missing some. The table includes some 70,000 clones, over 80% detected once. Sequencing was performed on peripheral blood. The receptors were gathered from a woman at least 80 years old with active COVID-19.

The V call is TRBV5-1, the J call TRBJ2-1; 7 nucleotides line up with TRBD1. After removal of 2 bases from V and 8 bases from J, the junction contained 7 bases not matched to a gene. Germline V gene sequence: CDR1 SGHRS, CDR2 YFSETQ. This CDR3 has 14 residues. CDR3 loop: CASSLGQVRDEQFF. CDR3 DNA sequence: TGCGCCAGCAGCTTAGGACAGGTTAGGGATGAGCAGTTCTTC.

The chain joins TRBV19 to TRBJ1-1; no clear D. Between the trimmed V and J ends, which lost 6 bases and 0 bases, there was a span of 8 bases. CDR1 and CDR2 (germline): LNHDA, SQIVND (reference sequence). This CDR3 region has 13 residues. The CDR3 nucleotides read TGTGCCAGTAGCTTCAGATTGAACACTGAAGCTTTCTTT. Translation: CASSFRLNTEAFF.

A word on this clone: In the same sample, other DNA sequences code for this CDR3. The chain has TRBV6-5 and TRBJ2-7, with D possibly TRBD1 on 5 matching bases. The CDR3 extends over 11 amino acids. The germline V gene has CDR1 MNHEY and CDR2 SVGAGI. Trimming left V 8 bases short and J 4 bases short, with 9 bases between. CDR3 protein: CASSRGYEQYF. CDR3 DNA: TGTGCCAGCTCAAGGGGTTACGAGCAGTACTTC.

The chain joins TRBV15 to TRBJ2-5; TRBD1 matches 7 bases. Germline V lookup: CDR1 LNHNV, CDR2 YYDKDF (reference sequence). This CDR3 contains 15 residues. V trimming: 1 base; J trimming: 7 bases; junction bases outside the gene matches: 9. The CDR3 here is CATSRGSTGSRTQYF. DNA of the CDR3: TGTGCCACCAGCAGAGGGTCGACAGGGAGTCGGACCCAGTACTTC.

CDR3 sequence (DNA): TGTGCCAGCAGTTACGACAGGGGGGGTTCACCCCTCCACTTT. Encoded protein: CASSYDRGGSPLHF. J is TRBJ1-6 and V is TRBV6-2 or TRBV6-3; 9 bases map to TRBD1. Losses at the gene ends were 2 bases for V and 9 bases for J; bases not matched to a gene: 2. CDR3 length: 14 residues. Looked up from germline, CDR1 is MNHEY and CDR2 is SVGEGT.

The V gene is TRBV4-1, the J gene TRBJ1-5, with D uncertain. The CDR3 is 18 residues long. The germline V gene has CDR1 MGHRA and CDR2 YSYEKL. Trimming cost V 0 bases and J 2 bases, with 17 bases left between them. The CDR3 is CASSQDSILSGGNQPQHF. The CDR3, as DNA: TGCGCCAGCAGCCAAGATTCCATCTTGTCCGGGGGCAATCAGCCCCAGCATTTT.

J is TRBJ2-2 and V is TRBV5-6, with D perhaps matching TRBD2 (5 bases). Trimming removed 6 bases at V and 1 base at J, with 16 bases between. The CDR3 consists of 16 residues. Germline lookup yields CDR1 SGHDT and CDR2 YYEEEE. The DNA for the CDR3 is TGTGCCAGCACTAGGAGGTTGTGGCTGAACACCGGGGAGCTGTTTTTT. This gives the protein CASTRRLWLNTGELFF.

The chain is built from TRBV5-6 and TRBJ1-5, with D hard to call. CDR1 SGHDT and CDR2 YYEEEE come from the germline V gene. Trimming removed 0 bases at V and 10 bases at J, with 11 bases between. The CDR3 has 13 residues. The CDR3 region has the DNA TGTGCCAGCAGCTTGGGTCCAGGCCCACCCCAGCATTTT. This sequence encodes CASSLGPGPPQHF.

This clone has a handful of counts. The CDR3 is CASSPGQGVEKLFF. Written as DNA, the CDR3 is TGTGCCAGCTCACCGGGACAGGGTGTTGAAAAACTGTTTTTT. The V and J genes are TRBV18 and TRBJ1-4; 9 bases are shared with TRBD1. The CDR3 covers 14 residues. The junction had 3 bases not matched to a gene; V was cut back by 3 bases and J by 7 bases. Germline V gene sequence: CDR1 KGHSH, CDR2 LQKENI.

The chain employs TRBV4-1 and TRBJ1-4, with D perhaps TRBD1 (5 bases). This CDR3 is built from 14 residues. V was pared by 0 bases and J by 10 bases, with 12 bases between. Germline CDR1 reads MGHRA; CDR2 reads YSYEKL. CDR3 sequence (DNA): TGCGCCAGCAGCCAAGATTTGGAGGGGAGAAAACTGTTTTTT. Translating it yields CASSQDLEGRKLFF.

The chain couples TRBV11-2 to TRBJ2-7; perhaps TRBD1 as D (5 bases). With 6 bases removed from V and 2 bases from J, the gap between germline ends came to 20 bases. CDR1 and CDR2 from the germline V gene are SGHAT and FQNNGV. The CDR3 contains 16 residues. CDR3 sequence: CASSRNMGPVPYEQYF. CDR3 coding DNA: TGTGCCAGCAGTCGGAACATGGGGCCAGTTCCCTACGAGCAGTACTTC. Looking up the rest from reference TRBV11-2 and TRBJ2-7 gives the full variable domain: EAGVAQSPRYKIIEKRQSVAFWCNPISGHATLYWYQQILGQGPKLLIQFQNNGVVDDSQLPKDRFSAERLKGVDSTLKIQPAKLEDSAVYLCASSRNMGPVPYEQYFGPGTRLTVT.

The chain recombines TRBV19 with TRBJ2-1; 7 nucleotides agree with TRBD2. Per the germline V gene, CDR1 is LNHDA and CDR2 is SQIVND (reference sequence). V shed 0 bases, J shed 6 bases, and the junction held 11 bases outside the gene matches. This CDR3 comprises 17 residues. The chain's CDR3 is CASSIDLGGFGRNEQFF. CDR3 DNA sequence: TGTGCCAGTAGTATAGATTTGGGGGGGTTCGGGCGCAATGAGCAGTTCTTC.

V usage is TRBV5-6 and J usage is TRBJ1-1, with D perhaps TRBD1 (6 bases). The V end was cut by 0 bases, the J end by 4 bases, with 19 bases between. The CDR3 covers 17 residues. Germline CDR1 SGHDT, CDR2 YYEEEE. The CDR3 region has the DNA TGTGCCAGCAGCTTGGGCCCGTTCGGGGGAGGGGGCACTGAAGCTTTCTTT. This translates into CASSLGPFGGGGTEAFF.

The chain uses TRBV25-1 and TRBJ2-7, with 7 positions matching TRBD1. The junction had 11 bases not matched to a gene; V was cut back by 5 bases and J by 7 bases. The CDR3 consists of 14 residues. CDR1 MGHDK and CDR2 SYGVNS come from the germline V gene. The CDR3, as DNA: TGTGCCAGCAGTCAAACAGACAGGGTAGGGGAGCAGTACTTC. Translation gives CASSQTDRVGEQYF.

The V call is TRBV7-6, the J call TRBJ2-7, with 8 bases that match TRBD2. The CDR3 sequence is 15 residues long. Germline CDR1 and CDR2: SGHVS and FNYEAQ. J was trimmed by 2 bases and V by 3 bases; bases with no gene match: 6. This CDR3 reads CASSLSGSSTYEQYF. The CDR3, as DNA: TGTGCCAGCAGCTTGAGCGGGAGCTCAACCTACGAGCAGTACTTC.

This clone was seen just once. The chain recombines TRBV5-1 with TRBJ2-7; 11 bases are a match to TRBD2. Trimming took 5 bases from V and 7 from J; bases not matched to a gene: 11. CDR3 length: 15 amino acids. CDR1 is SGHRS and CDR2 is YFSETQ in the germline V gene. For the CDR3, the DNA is TGCGCCAGCAGGTCGGTAGCGGGAGGGCGGACAGAGCAGTACTTC. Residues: CASRSVAGGRTEQYF.

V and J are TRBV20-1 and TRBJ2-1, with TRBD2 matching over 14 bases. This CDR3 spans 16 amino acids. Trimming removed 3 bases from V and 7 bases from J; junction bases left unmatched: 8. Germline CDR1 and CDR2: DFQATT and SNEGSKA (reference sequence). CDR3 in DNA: TGCAGTGCTAGTGGACTAGCGGGAGGCCCTATTAATGAGCAGTTCTTC. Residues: CSASGLAGGPINEQFF.

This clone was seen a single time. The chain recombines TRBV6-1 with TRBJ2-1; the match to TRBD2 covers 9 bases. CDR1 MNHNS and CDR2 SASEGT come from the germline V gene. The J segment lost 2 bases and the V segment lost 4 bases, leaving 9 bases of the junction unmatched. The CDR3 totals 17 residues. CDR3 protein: CASSAQVGGRAYNEQFF. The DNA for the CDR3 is TGTGCCAGCAGTGCCCAAGTTGGCGGGAGGGCCTACAATGAGCAGTTCTTC.

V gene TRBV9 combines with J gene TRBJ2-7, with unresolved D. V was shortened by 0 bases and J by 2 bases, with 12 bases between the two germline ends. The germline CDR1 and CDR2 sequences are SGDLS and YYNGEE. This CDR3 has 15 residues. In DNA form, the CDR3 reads TGTGCCAGCAGCGTAGTTCGCACAGATACCTACGAGCAGTACTTC. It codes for CASSVVRTDTYEQYF.

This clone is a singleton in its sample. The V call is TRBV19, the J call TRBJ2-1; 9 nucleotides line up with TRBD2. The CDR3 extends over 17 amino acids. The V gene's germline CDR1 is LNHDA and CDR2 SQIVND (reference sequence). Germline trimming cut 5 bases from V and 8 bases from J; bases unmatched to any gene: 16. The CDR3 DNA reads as TGTGCCAGTAGTGCCCCGTCGCTAGCGGGAAGCTGGGATGAGCAGTTCTTC. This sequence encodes CASSAPSLAGSWDEQFF.

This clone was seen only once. Here the CDR3 reads CAISGLAGRKQETQYF. CDR3 sequence (DNA): TGTGCCATCAGTGGGCTAGCGGGACGAAAACAAGAGACCCAGTACTTC. The chain joins TRBV10-3 to TRBJ2-5; 9 bases are a match to TRBD2. Germline assignment: CDR1 ENHRY and CDR2 SYGVKD. Unmatched junction bases numbered 8, after V lost 4 bases and J lost 2 bases. The CDR3 contains 16 residues.

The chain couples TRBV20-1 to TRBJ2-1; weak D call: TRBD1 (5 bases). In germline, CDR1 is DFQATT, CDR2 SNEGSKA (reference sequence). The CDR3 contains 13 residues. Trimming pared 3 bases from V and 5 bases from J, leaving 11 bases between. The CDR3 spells CSASQGSDNEQFF. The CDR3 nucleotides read TGCAGTGCTAGTCAGGGTTCCGACAATGAGCAGTTCTTC.

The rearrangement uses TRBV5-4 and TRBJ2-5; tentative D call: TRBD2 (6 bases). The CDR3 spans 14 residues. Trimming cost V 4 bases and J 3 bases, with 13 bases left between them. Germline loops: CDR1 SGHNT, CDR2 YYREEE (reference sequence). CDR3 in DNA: TGTGCCAGCAGCGGCGGGACTTTCGAAGAGACCCAGTACTTC. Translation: CASSGGTFEETQYF.

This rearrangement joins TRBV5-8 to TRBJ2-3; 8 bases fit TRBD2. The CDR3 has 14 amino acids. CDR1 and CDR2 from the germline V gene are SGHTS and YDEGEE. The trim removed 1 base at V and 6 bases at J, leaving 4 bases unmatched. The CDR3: CASSLPAGVDTQYF. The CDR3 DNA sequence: TGTGCCAGCAGCTTGCCAGCGGGAGTGGATACGCAGTATTTT.

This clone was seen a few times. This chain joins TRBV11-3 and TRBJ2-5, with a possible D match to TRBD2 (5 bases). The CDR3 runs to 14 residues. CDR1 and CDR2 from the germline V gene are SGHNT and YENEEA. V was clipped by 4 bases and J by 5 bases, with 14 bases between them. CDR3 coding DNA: TGTGCCAGCAGCTCCTCCTGGTCGGGGGAGACCCAGTACTTC. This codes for CASSSSWSGETQYF.

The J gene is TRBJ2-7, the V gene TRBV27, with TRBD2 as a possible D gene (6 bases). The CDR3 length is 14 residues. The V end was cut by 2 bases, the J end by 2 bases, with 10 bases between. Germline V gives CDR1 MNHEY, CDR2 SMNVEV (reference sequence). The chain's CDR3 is CASSLGRGTYEQYF. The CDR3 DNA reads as TGTGCCAGCAGTTTAGGACGGGGGACCTACGAGCAGTACTTC.

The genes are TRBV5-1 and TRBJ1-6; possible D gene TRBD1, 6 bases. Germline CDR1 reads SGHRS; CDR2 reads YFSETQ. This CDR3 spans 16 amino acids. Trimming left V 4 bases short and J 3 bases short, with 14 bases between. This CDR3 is CASSPRGGDYNSPLHF. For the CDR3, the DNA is TGCGCCAGCAGCCCACGAGGGGGTGACTATAATTCACCCCTCCACTTT.

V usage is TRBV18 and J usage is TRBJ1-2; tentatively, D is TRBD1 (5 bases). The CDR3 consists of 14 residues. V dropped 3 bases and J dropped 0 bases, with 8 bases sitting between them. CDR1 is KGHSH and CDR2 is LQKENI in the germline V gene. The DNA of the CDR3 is TGTGCCAGCTCACCGACAGACTCTAACTATGGCTACACCTTC. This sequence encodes CASSPTDSNYGYTF.

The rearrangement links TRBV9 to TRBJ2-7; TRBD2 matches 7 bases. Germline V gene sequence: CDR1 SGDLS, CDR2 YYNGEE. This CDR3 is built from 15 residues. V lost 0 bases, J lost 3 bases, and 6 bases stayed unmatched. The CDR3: CASSVGGSGDYEQYF. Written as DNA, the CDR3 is TGTGCCAGCAGCGTAGGGGGGAGCGGGGACTACGAGCAGTACTTC. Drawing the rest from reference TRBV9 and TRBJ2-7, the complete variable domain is DSGVTQTPKHLITATGQRVTLRCSPRSGDLSVYWYQQSLDQGLQFLIQYYNGEERAKGNILERFSAQQFPDLHSELNLSSLELGDSALYFCASSVGGSGDYEQYFGPGTRLTVT.

The CDR3 sequence is CATTGTSSVGELFF. CDR3 nucleotide sequence: TGTGCCACCACCGGGACTAGTTCTGTCGGGGAGCTGTTTTTT. The V and J genes are TRBV28 and TRBJ2-2; TRBD2 matches 8 bases. Germline values: CDR1 MDHEN, CDR2 SYDVKM. CDR3 length equals 14 residues. The junction had 11 bases not matched to a gene; V was cut back by 10 bases and J by 7 bases.